The sequence of this T cell receptor (beta chain) was determined in a study of T-cell reconstitution after alpha-beta-depleted transplantation in children. Regarding this clonotype: Its antigen is undetermined.

Study-level findings and limits: T-cell counts and diversity were attributed mostly to newly produced T cells one year after transplant. Diversity of TCRbeta at day 60 was high in some patients, arising from surviving recipient T cells and thymic progenitors. Several hundred expanded graft clones reportedly supplied alpha-beta T cells about two months after transplant.

The V gene end was trimmed by 5 bases and the J gene end by 4 bases; junction bases not matched to a gene: 10. CDR1 and CDR2 (germline): MNHNS, SASEGT. The CDR3 length is 15 residues. Preparation of the TCRbeta library used unique molecular identifiers. MiXCR, applied by TCRdb to the PCR reads, yields one record per CDR3 protein. The top ten hold around an eighth of the sample, which has under 750,000 distinct CDR3 sequences, 23% seen once. Material: PBMCs, mostly from graft donor cells, obtained 360 days after TCRalphabeta/CD19-depleted stem cell transplant. The sequence was obtained from a boy less than two years old who had a stem cell transplant for acute myeloid leukemia, so the T cells may come from the graft donor. This chain joins TRBV6-1 and TRBJ2-7; 8 bases match TRBD1. DNA for the CDR3: TGTGCCAGCAGTCCCCCGACAGGGGAACGATACGAGCAGTACTTC. Translated, it gives CASSPPTGERYEQYF.